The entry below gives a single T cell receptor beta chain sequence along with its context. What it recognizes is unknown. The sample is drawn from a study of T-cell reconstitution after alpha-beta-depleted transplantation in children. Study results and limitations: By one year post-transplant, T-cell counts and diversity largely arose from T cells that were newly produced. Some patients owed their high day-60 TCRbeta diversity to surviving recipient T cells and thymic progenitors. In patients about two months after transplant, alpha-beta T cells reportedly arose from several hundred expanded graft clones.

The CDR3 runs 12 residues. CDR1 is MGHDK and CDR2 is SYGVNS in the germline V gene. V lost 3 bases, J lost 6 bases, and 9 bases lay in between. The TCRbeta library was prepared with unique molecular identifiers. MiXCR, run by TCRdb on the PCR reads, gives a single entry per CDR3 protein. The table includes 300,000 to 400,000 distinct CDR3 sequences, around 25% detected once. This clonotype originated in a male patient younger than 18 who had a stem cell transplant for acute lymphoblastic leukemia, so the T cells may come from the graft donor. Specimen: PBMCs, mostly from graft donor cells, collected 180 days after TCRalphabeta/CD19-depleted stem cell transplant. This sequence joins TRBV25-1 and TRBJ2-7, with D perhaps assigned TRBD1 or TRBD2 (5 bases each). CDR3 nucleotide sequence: TGTGCCAGCAGTGAGGGACGTGGCGAGCAGTACTTC. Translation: CASSEGRGEQYF.